This T cell receptor (beta chain) stems from a study of blood T cell repertoires in COVID-19. About the study: From the United States, Italy and Spain came samples of acute and convalescent COVID-19.

Profiled with immunoSEQ multiplex PCR; TCRdb holds only in-frame clones, not every one. Of about 230,000 clones in the sample, around 83% were seen once. Looked up from germline, CDR1 is SGHTA and CDR2 is FQGNSA. V shed 5 bases, J shed 4 bases, and the junction held 11 bases outside the gene matches. This CDR3 is 16 amino acids long. The TCR comes from a man between 35 and 55 years old with active or convalescent COVID-19. This chain connects TRBV7-2 to TRBJ1-2, with 9 nucleotides matching TRBD1. Sequencing input: peripheral blood. CDR3 sequence: CASSHLKQGAAYGYTF. The CDR3, as DNA: TGTGCCAGCAGCCATTTAAAACAGGGGGCCGCCTATGGCTACACCTTC. The variable domain in full, completed from reference TRBV7-2 and TRBJ1-2, reads GAGVSQSPSNKVTEKGKDVELRCDPISGHTALYWYRQSLGQGLEFLIYFQGNSAPDKSGLPSDRFSAERTGGSVSTLTIQRTQQEDSAVYLCASSHLKQGAAYGYTFGSGTRLTVV.